The 22 T cell receptor beta chains reported below all come from one sample, sequenced in a study of shared clonotypes between healthy human individuals. Naive CD8 populations comprised CD45RO-negative cells positively selected for CCR7, excluding terminally differentiated effector memory CD45RA+ cells. TCRdb's table, derived via immunoSEQ multiplex PCR, lists solely in-frame clones and lacks some. The data show about 2,200,000 clones, about 93% seen once. Sample: naive CD8+ T cells from PBMCs. Receptors originate from a young man in good health. Some clones in this sample may be carry-over from other donors' samples.

V usage is TRBV30 and J usage is TRBJ1-3; D is possibly TRBD1 (5 bases). This CDR3 is 15 amino acids long. The ends were cut back, 8 bases at V and 4 bases at J, with 21 bases in the middle. CDR1 is GTSNPN, CDR2 SVGIG, per germline (reference sequence). CDR3 in DNA: TGTGCCATTTCACCGACCGGGGGGACGGGAAACACCATATATTTT. It encodes CAISPTGGTGNTIYF.

The sample holds one count of this clone. The same CDR3 arises from other DNA sequences in this sample as well. The V call is TRBV7-8, the J call TRBJ2-7; TRBD2 aligns across 12 bases. The V gene end was trimmed by 1 base and the J gene end by 0 bases; junction bases not matched to a gene: 4. Germline loops: CDR1 SGHVS, CDR2 FQNEAQ. The CDR3 runs 17 residues. The DNA of the CDR3 is TGTGCCAGCAGCTTAGGACTAGCGGGAGTCAGCTCCTACGAGCAGTACTTC. This sequence encodes CASSLGLAGVSSYEQYF.

The chain uses TRBV30 and TRBJ2-7; perhaps TRBD2 as D (5 bases). Germline V gene data show CDR1 as GTSNPN and CDR2 as SVGIG (reference sequence). Trimming pared 0 bases from V and 2 bases from J, leaving 11 bases between. The CDR3 is 14 residues long. The CDR3 sequence is CAWSVGSGTYEQYF. The CDR3 bases are TGTGCCTGGAGTGTAGGGAGCGGAACCTACGAGCAGTACTTC.

In its sample, this clone was seen a few times. Additional DNA sequences in this sample encode the identical CDR3. The rearrangement uses TRBV19 and TRBJ2-1; tentatively, D is TRBD1 (5 bases). This CDR3 has 15 residues. The germline V gene encodes CDR1 LNHDA and CDR2 SQIVND (reference sequence). The V end was cut by 3 bases, the J end by 0 bases, with 9 bases between. The CDR3 sequence: CASSIDRSSYNEQFF. CDR3 DNA sequence: TGTGCCAGTAGTATCGACAGATCCTCCTACAATGAGCAGTTCTTC. Full variable domain (remainder filled in from reference TRBV19 and TRBJ2-1): DGGITQSPKYLFRKEGQNVTLSCEQNLNHDAMYWYRQDPGQGLRLIYYSQIVNDFQKGDIAEGYSVSREKKESFPLTVTSAQKNPTAFYLCASSIDRSSYNEQFFGPGTRLTVL.

This chain connects TRBV28 to TRBJ2-2; TRBD1 matches 9 bases. Germline V gene lookup returns CDR1 MDHEN and CDR2 SYDVKM. The CDR3 is made up of 17 amino acids. V lost 6 bases and J lost 7; bases outside the gene matches: 15. CDR3 residues: CASSVTGGEGAVGELFF. The CDR3 nucleotides read TGTGCCAGCAGCGTAACAGGGGGCGAGGGAGCGGTCGGGGAGCTGTTTTTT.

V and J are TRBV4-2 and TRBJ2-2; tentatively, D is TRBD2 (5 bases). Trimming removed 4 bases from V and 5 bases from J, with 11 bases in between. The germline V gene encodes CDR1 LGHNA and CDR2 YNFKEQ. CDR3 length equals 14 residues. The CDR3 DNA sequence: TGTGCCAGCAGCCTTAAGTCGGGGACCGGGGAGCTGTTTTTT. Protein: CASSLKSGTGELFF.

V is TRBV5-1 and J is TRBJ2-7; possible D gene TRBD1, 6 bases. V was shortened by 3 bases and J by 0 bases, with 13 bases between the two germline ends. CDR1 is SGHRS, CDR2 YFSETQ, per germline. CDR3 length: 15 residues. CDR3 protein: CASSWDTVNSYEQYF. DNA of the CDR3: TGCGCCAGCAGCTGGGACACGGTCAACTCCTACGAGCAGTACTTC.

The genes are TRBV27 and TRBJ2-1, with 7 positions matching TRBD1. Germline V gene sequence: CDR1 MNHEY, CDR2 SMNVEV (reference sequence). This CDR3 region has 18 residues. V trimming: 0 bases; J trimming: 5 bases; junction bases outside the gene matches: 13. The CDR3 here is CASSLSPGTDSINNEQFF. The DNA for the CDR3 is TGTGCCAGCAGTTTATCACCGGGGACAGACTCTATCAACAATGAGCAGTTCTTC.

V gene TRBV19 combines with J gene TRBJ2-2; D is possibly TRBD2 (6 bases). CDR1 is LNHDA, CDR2 SQIVND, per germline (reference sequence). The CDR3 has 14 amino acids. V dropped 5 bases and J dropped 7 bases, with 14 bases sitting between them. For the CDR3, the DNA is TGTGCCAGTAGTTCGGGGGTTTCGAACGGGGAGCTGTTTTTT. Protein sequence: CASSSGVSNGELFF. Looking up the rest from reference TRBV19 and TRBJ2-2 gives the full variable domain: DGGITQSPKYLFRKEGQNVTLSCEQNLNHDAMYWYRQDPGQGLRLIYYSQIVNDFQKGDIAEGYSVSREKKESFPLTVTSAQKNPTAFYLCASSSGVSNGELFFGEGSRLTVL.

The chain carries TRBV7-9 and TRBJ1-1; tentative D call: TRBD1 (5 bases). Trimming removed 4 bases from V and 0 bases from J, with 24 bases in between. The CDR3 has 19 amino acids. Germline V gives CDR1 SEHNR, CDR2 FQNEAQ (reference sequence). The CDR3 nucleotides read TGTGCCAGCAGCTACAACCTCAGGGCAGGGTTTGCGGTGAACACTGAAGCTTTCTTT. Residues: CASSYNLRAGFAVNTEAFF.

Worth noting for this clone: Other nucleotide sequences from this sample produce the same CDR3. The V call is TRBV19, the J call TRBJ1-5, with D possibly being TRBD1 (5 bases). V shed 6 bases and J shed 3 bases, with 12 bases lying between them. The CDR3 runs 14 residues. Per germline, CDR1 LNHDA and CDR2 SQIVND (reference sequence). In DNA form, the CDR3 reads TGTGCCAGTAGCTACCGGGGACCCAATCAGCCCCAGCATTTT. This gives the protein CASSYRGPNQPQHF.

This chain joins TRBV27 and TRBJ2-7; TRBD2 matches at 8 bases. This CDR3 spans 16 amino acids. CDR1 and CDR2 (germline): MNHEY, SMNVEV (reference sequence). Trimming at V came to 2 bases and at J to 3 bases, leaving 9 bases not matched to a gene. The CDR3 loop is CASSLGRLAGLYEQYF. The CDR3 DNA follows: TGTGCCAGCAGTTTAGGGCGTCTAGCGGGCCTCTACGAGCAGTACTTC.

The V gene is TRBV7-9, the J gene TRBJ2-1, with D unresolved. This CDR3 contains 13 residues. Trimming left V 2 bases short and J 10 bases short, with 12 bases between. Germline V gene data show CDR1 as SEHNR and CDR2 as FQNEAQ (reference sequence). The CDR3: CASSLYNIDEQFF. CDR3 in DNA: TGTGCCAGCAGCTTATATAACATCGACGAGCAGTTCTTC.

V gene TRBV29-1 combines with J gene TRBJ2-6, with D hard to call. From germline, CDR1 is SQVTM and CDR2 ANQGSEA. V was pared by 4 bases and J by 2 bases, with 6 bases between. The CDR3 length is 13 residues. CDR3 protein: CSVGPAGANVLTF. CDR3 coding DNA: TGCAGCGTTGGCCCTGCTGGGGCCAACGTCCTGACTTTC.

With regard to this clone: Different DNA sequences within this sample yield the same CDR3. The chain joins TRBV10-3 to TRBJ2-7; no clear D. The germline V gene has CDR1 ENHRY and CDR2 SYGVKD. Trimming took off 3 bases at V and 0 bases at J, with 9 bases between the two ends. The CDR3 is 14 amino acids. Here the CDR3 reads CAISETGSSYEQYF. In DNA, the CDR3 is TGTGCCATCAGTGAAACTGGCAGCTCCTACGAGCAGTACTTC.

The chain links TRBV4-2 to TRBJ2-3, with D unresolved. This CDR3 contains 14 residues. Trimming pared 3 bases from V and 4 bases from J, leaving 11 bases between. The germline gives CDR1 LGHNA, CDR2 YNFKEQ. The CDR3 DNA sequence: TGTGCCAGCAGCCAGGTCCGGGTGGCAGATACGCAGTATTTT. Translation gives CASSQVRVADTQYF.

The rearrangement joins TRBV5-5 to TRBJ1-1; unclear D gene. This CDR3 is 14 amino acids long. Germline assignment: CDR1 SGHKS and CDR2 YYEKEE (reference sequence). V was clipped by 4 bases and J by 4 bases, with 14 bases between them. This CDR3 is CASSLRRVGTEAFF. In DNA, the CDR3 is TGTGCCAGCAGCCTTCGTAGGGTAGGCACTGAAGCTTTCTTT.

This chain links TRBV5-1 with TRBJ2-1; D may be TRBD2 (7 bases). V was pared by 1 base and J by 4 bases, with 15 bases between. The CDR3 runs to 16 residues. Germline V gives CDR1 SGHRS, CDR2 YFSETQ. The CDR3, as DNA: TGCGCCAGCAGCTTGAGGGGGACTACACTTTACAATGAGCAGTTCTTC. Translation: CASSLRGTTLYNEQFF.

This clone was detected once. One base separates it from a far larger clone, so it is likely a read error. The sample contains more than one DNA sequence encoding this CDR3. The chain combines TRBV27 with TRBJ2-3; 9 bases are a match to TRBD2. The CDR3 length is 15 residues. Trimming at V came to 6 bases and at J to 0 bases, leaving 4 bases not matched to a gene. Germline CDR1 reads MNHEY; CDR2 reads SMNVEV (reference sequence). The CDR3: CASSPGTSSTDTQYF. The DNA of the CDR3 is TGTGCCAGCAGCCCCGGGACTAGCAGCACAGATACGCAGTATTTT.

This chain links TRBV11-2 with TRBJ2-1, with D possibly matching TRBD2 (6 bases). V was cut by 8 bases and J by 5 bases, with 19 bases left in between. The germline V gene encodes CDR1 SGHAT and CDR2 FQNNGV. CDR3 length: 15 residues. This chain's CDR3 is CASRSYGTLNNEQFF. For the CDR3, the DNA is TGTGCCAGCCGATCCTATGGGACTCTCAACAATGAGCAGTTCTTC.

The chain combines TRBV9 with TRBJ2-3, with D maybe TRBD2 (6 bases). CDR3 size: 17 residues. Germline V CDR1 and CDR2: SGDLS, YYNGEE. V lost 3 bases and J lost 3, with 20 bases in between. The CDR3 DNA reads as TGTGCCAGCAGCGCTATTCTCCGCGGGGCAGGGACAGATACGCAGTATTTT. This translates into CASSAILRGAGTDTQYF. The whole variable domain, filled in from reference TRBV9 and TRBJ2-3, reads DSGVTQTPKHLITATGQRVTLRCSPRSGDLSVYWYQQSLDQGLQFLIQYYNGEERAKGNILERFSAQQFPDLHSELNLSSLELGDSALYFCASSAILRGAGTDTQYFGPGTRLTVL.

The V call is TRBV19, the J call TRBJ2-3, with 8 nucleotides matching TRBD1. The trim removed 7 bases at V and 1 base at J, leaving 7 bases unmatched. This CDR3 is 15 amino acids long. The germline gives CDR1 LNHDA, CDR2 SQIVND (reference sequence). CDR3 DNA sequence: TGTGCCAGTACCTCCCGGGACAGGCGCACAGATACGCAGTATTTT. Translated: CASTSRDRRTDTQYF.